The T cell receptor (beta chain) under discussion was sequenced for a study of blood T cell repertoires in COVID-19. The overall study: COVID-19 samples collected from the United States, Italy and Spain covered acute and convalescent phases. Sources were T cells, B-cell-depleted T cells, or PBMCs; the material itself was cDNA or gDNA.

This clone appeared once. The assay was immunoSEQ multiplex PCR, and TCRdb's table has in-frame clones only and misses some. The data show around 170,000 clones, around 90% seen once. Germline assignment: CDR1 MGHRA and CDR2 YSYEKL. The V end was cut by 1 base, the J end by 4 bases, with 17 bases between. CDR3 length: 16 residues. The sample was peripheral blood. This clonotype was obtained from a man aged 60 to 75 with COVID-19, enrolled during active disease. The genes are TRBV4-1 and TRBJ2-7; D remains unclear. CDR3 sequence reads: CASSQVSNGRLYEQYF. DNA for the CDR3: TGCGCCAGCAGCCAAGTATCCAACGGCAGACTTTACGAGCAGTACTTC.